What follows describes a single T cell receptor beta chain. This receptor's antigen is unknown. No quality values exist for individual bases; no much larger clone is one base distant. Distinct nucleotide sequences in the sample also encode this CDR3. The data stem from a study of blood T cell repertoires in COVID-19 (dated by TCRdb to the early 2020s). Regarding the study in general: Samples from collaborators originated in the United States, Italy and Spain and spanned both the acute and convalescent phases of COVID-19. The prospective study material was composed of cDNA or gDNA derived from T cells, B-cell-depleted T cells, or PBMCs. Deeply sampled blood TCRbeta repertoires from subjects exposed to, actively infected with, or recovered from COVID-19 were included in the dataset. The repertoires were made available in a free public database intended to serve as a resource for research on the immune response to SARS-CoV-2. Samples came from the ongoing ImmuneRACE study (first 160 participants) plus 1,254 subjects from 6 global collaborators. The sample metadata nearly always contained a de-identified subject ID, COVID-19 status, age in years and sex. Where available, HLA class I and class II types were obtained from metadata supplied by the sample provider rather than from assay-based typing. Study-wide conclusions, independent of this receptor: How much clinical and demographic metadata was included differed by source and by participant, and the metadata was provided uncurated.

TCRbeta CDR3 regions were amplified from genomic DNA using the immunoSEQ Assay, a bias-controlled multiplex PCR. Per the source publication's procedure: The number of nucleated cells in each sample was estimated from the amplification of reference gene primers within the assay. To quantify the absolute abundance of each unique TCRbeta CDR3 rearrangement, sequence reads were collapsed and filtered. For each sample, productive Simpson clonality was calculated by taking the square root of Simpson's diversity index across productive rearrangements. What TCRdb holds here is the immuneACCESS table cut down to in-frame rearrangements. Part of the clones is not present; checked against another copy, under half of the missing clones reflect an unresolved V gene, and the others are unexplained. D and trimming were read from the DNA, whereas the V and J calls and clone size are those reported in that table. The sample includes approximately 400,000 clones, with just over 90% observed a single time. Of the sample, about 0.9% is held by the ten largest clones.

From cysteine to phenylalanine, the CDR3 is 13 amino acids long. Of the read, only the CDR3 DNA is kept; its 39 bases are in frame from base 1. The germline ends are 6 bases apart after V is trimmed by 2 bases and J by 2 bases. Participants in the prospective study were aged roughly 18 to 100 years, lived in about two dozen United States geographic areas, and enrolled through a virtual design. In the prospective study, participants were assigned to cohorts based on the clinical history participants reported in a screening survey and a study questionnaire. A participant counted as exposed if, within 2 weeks of entering the study, that participant had been in contact with someone who had a PCR-confirmed or clinician-diagnosed COVID-19 case. Mobile phlebotomists in the prospective study collected whole blood, serum and a nasopharyngeal or oropharyngeal swab from every participant. Over a roughly two-month period, participants in the prospective study had the option of providing additional blood draws and questionnaires. Blood samples from the prospective study were shipped frozen or at room temperature prior to DNA extraction.

The clonotype comes from a middle-aged woman who had been exposed to COVID-19. The sequence is built from TRBV12-3 or TRBV12-4 and TRBJ1-1; the D gene remains uncertain. The source material was PBMCs or T cells enriched from blood (not recorded which). In nucleotide form, the sequence is TGTGCCAGCAGTTTAACAGAAAACACTGAAGCTTTCTTT. It codes for CASSLTENTEAFF.